This T cell receptor (beta chain) was documented in a study of blood T cell repertoires in COVID-19 (dated by TCRdb to the early 2020s). General notes on the study: Collaborator samples came from the United States, Italy and Spain and covered acute and convalescent phases of COVID-19. The material from the prospective study consisted of cDNA or gDNA derived from T cells, B-cell-depleted T cells, or PBMCs. Deeply sampled blood TCRbeta repertoires from subjects exposed to, actively infected with, or recovered from COVID-19 were included in the dataset. The repertoires were released in a freely available public database meant as a resource for research on the immune response to SARS-CoV-2. The samples were drawn from the first 160 participants of the ongoing ImmuneRACE study and from some 1,300 subjects provided by 6 global collaborators. The sample metadata nearly always contained a de-identified subject ID, COVID-19 status, age in years and sex. HLA class I and class II types, where available, came from metadata supplied by the sample provider rather than from assay-based typing. Broader findings and caveats from the paper: The amount of clinical and demographic metadata varied by source and participant and was provided uncurated.

Collaborating institutions collected whole blood in K2EDTA tubes following their own protocols. For TCRbeta analysis, collaborators shipped samples as frozen whole blood, isolated PBMCs, or DNA extracted from either of those sample types. To note about this clone: What this receptor recognizes is not known. No base quality information exists; no much larger clone differs at one position.

The immunoSEQ Assay, a bias-controlled multiplex PCR, was used to amplify TCRbeta CDR3 regions from genomic DNA. Under the source paper's analysis protocol: The number of nucleated cells in each sample was estimated from the amplification of reference gene primers within the assay. To quantify the absolute abundance of each unique TCRbeta CDR3 rearrangement, sequence reads were collapsed and filtered. For each sample, productive Simpson clonality was calculated by taking the square root of Simpson's diversity index across productive rearrangements. The source is immuneACCESS, and TCRdb retained only in-frame sequences with V and J called. Part of the clones is not carried over; for the studies checked, unresolved V genes explain less than half of this, and the remainder is unexplained. D and trimming come from the DNA, and the V and J calls and clone size come from that table. This sample lists 60,000 to 75,000 clones; 76% were detected once. The ten biggest clones cover around half of the sample.

Between the V and J ends, shortened by 3 bases and 5 bases respectively, the junction contains 10 bases. CDR1 and CDR2 are drawn from the germline V gene: KGHSH, LQKENI. The CDR3 spans 14 residues, from the cysteine through the phenylalanine. Only CDR3 DNA is held: 42 bases, read in frame from base 1. Sequences were obtained from peripheral blood. The chain couples TRBV18 to TRBJ2-2; the D segment could be TRBD1, given 6 matching bases. The sequence came from a woman at least 80 years old with acute or convalescent COVID-19. The CDR3 region reads CASSPIRGTGELFF. The DNA sequence is TGTGCCAGCTCACCGATCAGGGGAACCGGGGAGCTGTTTTTT. Joined to the reference TRBV18 and TRBJ2-2 proteins, this CDR3 gives the full variable domain: NAGVMQNPRHLVRRRGQEARLRCSPMKGHSHVYWYRQLPEEGLKFMVYLQKENIIDESGMPKERFSAEFPKEGPSILRIQQVVRGDSAAYFCASSPIRGTGELFFGEGSRLTVL.